These 20 T cell receptor beta chains originate from one sample sequenced in a study of blood T cell repertoires in COVID-19. Clones were read by immunoSEQ multiplex PCR, and TCRdb kept only the in-frame ones, dropping some. The sample includes about 530,000 clones, 85% to 90% of them seen just once. Sequenced: peripheral blood. These receptors originate from a woman in her 50s with COVID-19, enrolled during active disease.

The rearrangement links TRBV4-1 to TRBJ2-3; TRBD2 matches at 7 bases. In germline, CDR1 is MGHRA, CDR2 YSYEKL. V was pared by 1 base and J by 2 bases, with 9 bases of the junction left unmatched. The CDR3 covers 17 residues. The CDR3 protein is CASSQGPASGITDTQYF. CDR3 nucleotides: TGCGCCAGCAGCCAAGGACCGGCTAGCGGAATCACAGATACGCAGTATTTT.

The J gene is TRBJ1-1, the V gene TRBV19, with D perhaps matching TRBD1 (5 bases). There are 13 residues in the CDR3. Trimming took off 8 bases at V and 6 bases at J, with 16 bases between the two ends. CDR1 is LNHDA and CDR2 is SQIVND in the germline V gene (reference sequence). Here the CDR3 DNA reads TGTGCCAGTGGGGACCGATCTAGCGCTGAAGCTTTCTTT. Encoded protein: CASGDRSSAEAFF.

The chain is built from TRBV28 and TRBJ2-5; D ambiguous. V lost 10 bases and J lost 2, with 11 bases in between. This CDR3 is built from 12 residues. CDR1 is MDHEN, CDR2 SYDVKM, per germline. The CDR3 is CAIGVLQETQYF. The CDR3 DNA sequence: TGTGCCATCGGTGTACTTCAAGAGACCCAGTACTTC.

V is TRBV24-1 and J is TRBJ2-1, with a weak D call TRBD2 (7 bases). This CDR3 has 17 amino acids. From germline, CDR1 is KGHDR and CDR2 SFDVKD. Between the trimmed V and J ends, which lost 4 bases and 1 base, there was a span of 16 bases. The CDR3: CATSDLGGGASYNEQFF. The CDR3 DNA sequence: TGTGCCACCAGTGACCTTGGGGGGGGCGCATCCTACAATGAGCAGTTCTTC.

This chain connects TRBV5-1 to TRBJ2-5, with TRBD1 as a possible D gene (5 bases). The CDR3 length is 13 residues. Germline V gene sequence: CDR1 SGHRS, CDR2 YFSETQ. V shed 7 bases and J shed 5 bases, with 15 bases lying between them. The CDR3 DNA reads TGCGCCAGCGGATTTACAGCAGGGGAGACCCAGTACTTC. Translated, it gives CASGFTAGETQYF.

The rearrangement joins TRBV12-3 or TRBV12-4 to TRBJ1-5, with no clear D. CDR3 size: 12 residues. The V end was cut by 5 bases, the J end by 9 bases, with 11 bases between. The CDR3 sequence is CASSTDRRPQHF. The CDR3 DNA sequence: TGTGCCAGCAGTACAGACCGGCGGCCCCAGCATTTT.

This clone was observed a single time. This rearrangement joins TRBV19 to TRBJ2-2, with 10 bases that match TRBD2. Germline V gene lookup returns CDR1 LNHDA and CDR2 SQIVND (reference sequence). The CDR3 has 16 residues. The V segment lost 7 bases and the J segment 6 bases; nucleotides outside the gene matches: 11. CDR3 protein: CASTNPGLAYPGELFF. In DNA, the CDR3 is TGTGCCAGTACCAATCCGGGACTAGCGTACCCCGGGGAGCTGTTTTTT. Looking up the rest from reference TRBV19 and TRBJ2-2 gives the full variable domain: DGGITQSPKYLFRKEGQNVTLSCEQNLNHDAMYWYRQDPGQGLRLIYYSQIVNDFQKGDIAEGYSVSREKKESFPLTVTSAQKNPTAFYLCASTNPGLAYPGELFFGEGSRLTVL.

The DNA for the CDR3 is TGCGCCAGCAGTGATGGTCCGGGGAACACTGAAGCTTTCTTT. Translation gives CASSDGPGNTEAFF. This chain uses TRBV10-2 with TRBJ1-1; no definite D call. Per the germline V gene, CDR1 is WSHSY and CDR2 is SAAADI. The V and J ends lost 3 bases and 1 base respectively, with 9 bases between them. The CDR3 is 14 residues long.

The rearrangement links TRBV10-1 to TRBJ2-2; 8 bases line up with TRBD1. The CDR3 has 15 residues. Germline V gene sequence: CDR1 WNHNN, CDR2 SYGVQD (reference sequence). V lost 8 bases to trimming and J lost 3 bases; unmatched junction nucleotides: 8. The CDR3 nucleotides read TGCGCCAGCTCTCGCCAGGGGGCCGACACCGGGGAGCTGTTTTTT. Amino acids: CASSRQGADTGELFF.

CDR3 region: CASSFHRDRAEKLFF. The CDR3 nucleotides read TGTGCCAGCAGTTTCCACCGGGACAGGGCTGAAAAACTGTTTTTT. The genes are TRBV6-5 and TRBJ1-4; 9 bases align to TRBD1. Germline-derived CDR1 and CDR2 are MNHEY and SVGAGI. V lost 4 bases, J lost 7 bases, and 7 bases stayed unmatched. The CDR3 has 15 amino acids.

The chain couples TRBV9 to TRBJ2-5, with TRBD1 identical over 7 bases. Germline V CDR1 and CDR2: SGDLS, YYNGEE. V lost 0 bases and J lost 5; bases outside the gene matches: 4. The CDR3 covers 14 residues. CDR3 bases: TGTGCCAGCAGCGTAGACACAGGGGATGAGACCCAGTACTTC. Encoded protein: CASSVDTGDETQYF.

The chain combines TRBV29-1 with TRBJ1-1; TRBD1 might be the D (5 bases). The V and J ends lost 4 bases and 4 bases respectively, with 19 bases between them. This CDR3 region has 15 residues. Germline V gene data show CDR1 as SQVTM and CDR2 as ANQGSEA. The CDR3 DNA is TGCAGCGTTGGCGTTGGCTTCACGGGGGGCACTGAAGCTTTCTTT. This sequence encodes CSVGVGFTGGTEAFF.

The chain uses TRBV2 and TRBJ1-1; 8 bases map to TRBD1. CDR1 SNHLY and CDR2 FYNNEI come from the germline V gene. The V segment lost 6 bases and the J segment 1 base; nucleotides outside the gene matches: 4. The CDR3 is 14 amino acids. CDR3 protein: CASSQDRANTEAFF. The CDR3 bases are TGTGCCAGCAGCCAGGACAGGGCGAACACTGAAGCTTTCTTT.

The chain carries TRBV3-1 (or the pseudogene TRBV3-2) and TRBJ1-2; TRBD1 agrees at 11 bases. Germline V CDR1 and CDR2: LGHDT, YNNKEL (reference sequence). The CDR3 sequence is 16 residues long. V was pared by 4 bases and J by 5 bases, with 9 bases of the junction left unmatched. CDR3 loop: CASSPGTGGISYGYTF. The CDR3 region has the DNA TGTGCCAGCAGCCCAGGGACAGGGGGGATTTCGTATGGCTACACCTTC.

This chain joins TRBV10-3 and TRBJ1-3; weak D call: TRBD1 (5 bases). The V gene lost 6 bases and the J gene lost 2 bases, with 14 bases spanning the gap. This CDR3 spans 15 amino acids. Looked up from germline, CDR1 is ENHRY and CDR2 is SYGVKD. The CDR3 here is CAISTGGTAGNTIYF. For the CDR3, the DNA is TGTGCCATCAGCACGGGGGGGACGGCTGGAAACACCATATATTTT.

This CDR3 is CASRESGVGYTF. The DNA of the CDR3 is TGTGCCAGCCGGGAGTCCGGGGTTGGCTACACCTTC. The V call is TRBV28, the J call TRBJ1-2; no reliable D call. This CDR3 comprises 12 residues. The germline V gene encodes CDR1 MDHEN and CDR2 SYDVKM. V lost 8 bases, J lost 7 bases, and 14 bases lay in between.

A few counts support this clone. The rearrangement uses TRBV5-5 and TRBJ1-5; D gene uncertain. CDR3 size: 17 residues. Trimming shortened V by 0 bases and J by 0 bases, and 13 bases separated the two germline ends. Germline assignment: CDR1 SGHKS and CDR2 YYEKEE (reference sequence). As DNA, the CDR3 is TGTGCCAGCAGCTTGGTCCCGGAGCTCTATAGCAATCAGCCCCAGCATTTT. Translated, it gives CASSLVPELYSNQPQHF.

This rearrangement joins TRBV23-1 to TRBJ2-1; 11 nucleotides match TRBD2. TRBV23-1 is placed among ORFs of uncertain function. J lost 6 bases, V lost 3 bases, and 13 bases had no gene match. This CDR3 is 18 amino acids long. This chain's CDR3 is CASSHLGLAGLVVNEQFF. For the CDR3, the DNA is TGCGCCAGCAGTCATCTTGGACTAGCGGGCCTCGTGGTCAATGAGCAGTTCTTC.

In this sample, this clone turned up a few times. The rearrangement uses TRBV11-2 and TRBJ2-2; the match to TRBD2 covers 12 bases. The CDR3 runs 14 residues. V shed 8 bases and J 8 bases; nucleotides not matched to a gene: 6. Germline V gene data show CDR1 as SGHAT and CDR2 as FQNNGV. The CDR3 region has the DNA TGTGCCAGCCGGACTAGCGGGACTACAGGGGAGCTGTTTTTT. Its translation: CASRTSGTTGELFF.

J is TRBJ2-1 and V is TRBV19; D not certain. Germline-derived CDR1 and CDR2 are LNHDA and SQIVND (reference sequence). This CDR3 spans 14 amino acids. V was clipped by 5 bases and J by 0 bases, with 8 bases between them. The CDR3 DNA follows: TGTGCCAGTAGTCAGGTTATCTCCTACAATGAGCAGTTCTTC. The encoded protein is CASSQVISYNEQFF. Together with reference TRBV19 and TRBJ2-1, the CDR3 gives the full variable domain: DGGITQSPKYLFRKEGQNVTLSCEQNLNHDAMYWYRQDPGQGLRLIYYSQIVNDFQKGDIAEGYSVSREKKESFPLTVTSAQKNPTAFYLCASSQVISYNEQFFGPGTRLTVL.